The 28 T cell receptor beta chains below all came from one sample that was sequenced in a study of cytomegalovirus exposure and HLA in healthy donors. The PCR ran on 60 Vbeta and 13 Jbeta primers. This table comes from immunoSEQ multiplex PCR, and its TCRdb copy is limited to in-frame clones, with some not included. This table has 200,000 or so clones, 78% appearing once. Specimen: PBMCs. These receptors came from a woman in her thirties in good health and CMV-seropositive.

This rearrangement joins TRBV10-1 to TRBJ2-2, with TRBD1 as a possible D gene (6 bases). This CDR3 spans 16 amino acids. CDR1 and CDR2 (germline): WNHNN, SYGVQD (reference sequence). V gave up 3 bases and J gave up 0 bases, with 11 bases separating them. DNA of the CDR3: TGCGCCAGCAGTGACCGGGACACAGCGAACACCGGGGAGCTGTTTTTT. This gives the protein CASSDRDTANTGELFF.

The chain's CDR3 is CASSVSPQASNSPLHF. The DNA for the CDR3 is TGTGCCAGCAGCGTATCCCCCCAAGCCTCTAACTCACCCCTCCACTTT. V and J are TRBV9 and TRBJ1-6; no clear D. The V gene's germline CDR1 is SGDLS and CDR2 YYNGEE. The V end lost 1 base, the J end lost 10 bases, and 18 bases lay between the germline ends. The length of the CDR3 is 16 residues.

CDR3 in amino acids: CASSLGVAGDYNEQFF. CDR3 nucleotides: TGTGCCAGCAGCTTGGGCGTCGCAGGGGACTACAATGAGCAGTTCTTC. The chain has TRBV5-6 and TRBJ2-1; a possible D gene is TRBD1 (6 bases). This CDR3 has 16 residues. The germline V gene encodes CDR1 SGHDT and CDR2 YYEEEE. With 0 bases removed from V and 3 bases from J, the gap between germline ends came to 13 bases.

The chain recombines TRBV6-1 with TRBJ1-3; D remains unclear. The CDR3 is made up of 14 amino acids. Germline CDR1 reads MNHNS; CDR2 reads SASEGT. Trimming removed 6 bases from V and 2 bases from J, with 11 bases in between. The DNA for the CDR3 is TGTGCCAGCAGCGAGGGCTTTCCTGGAAACACCATATATTTT. It codes for CASSEGFPGNTIYF.

This clone turned up a few times. V and J are TRBV4-3 and TRBJ2-3, with TRBD2 matching 8 bases. The germline gives CDR1 LGHNA, CDR2 YSLEER. Trimming took 4 bases from V and 5 from J; bases not matched to a gene: 8. This CDR3 is built from 15 residues. CDR3 sequence reads: CASSLEAGAIDTQYF. The CDR3 DNA is TGCGCCAGCAGCCTTGAAGCGGGGGCGATAGATACGCAGTATTTT.

There are a few counts of this clone. The rearrangement joins TRBV5-4 to TRBJ2-1, with 7 positions matching TRBD2. V shed 3 bases and J 4 bases; nucleotides not matched to a gene: 4. The CDR3 sequence is 14 residues long. Germline V lookup: CDR1 SGHNT, CDR2 YYREEE (reference sequence). CDR3 nucleotides: TGTGCCAGCAGCTGGGGGGGGACGTACAATGAGCAGTTCTTC. Encoded protein: CASSWGGTYNEQFF.

In regard to this clone: Germline and junction disagree at one end, which may indicate a read error. The J gene is TRBJ2-7, the V gene TRBV2, with 7 nucleotides matching TRBD1. Germline lookup yields CDR1 SNHLY and CDR2 FYNNEI. There are 15 residues in the CDR3. The CDR3 region has the DNA TGTGCCAGCAGTAAAATGGGACAGAGCTCCTACGAACAGTACTTC. Protein product: CASSKMGQSSYEQYF.

The chain joins TRBV15 to TRBJ1-1, with D possibly TRBD1 on 6 matching bases. From germline, CDR1 is LNHNV and CDR2 YYDKDF (reference sequence). V was shortened by 0 bases and J by 8 bases, with 10 bases between the two germline ends. This CDR3 spans 13 amino acids. CDR3 residues: CATSRDLQGEAFF. The CDR3 bases are TGTGCCACCAGCAGAGATCTCCAGGGGGAAGCTTTCTTT.

The genes are TRBV28 and TRBJ1-2; possibly TRBD1 for D (6 bases). The CDR3 runs 14 residues. V lost 10 bases to trimming and J lost 1 base, with 16 bases between them. Germline CDR1 and CDR2: MDHEN and SYDVKM. The CDR3 loop is CATTPGHFNYGYTF. The DNA of the CDR3 is TGTGCCACAACACCGGGACACTTTAACTATGGCTACACCTTC.

The chain has TRBV15 and TRBJ1-6; D is undetermined. In germline, CDR1 is LNHNV, CDR2 YYDKDF (reference sequence). V was shortened by 3 bases and J by 7 bases, with 10 bases between the two germline ends. This CDR3 is 14 amino acids long. CDR3 loop: CATSSRGSNSPLHF. In DNA form, the CDR3 reads TGTGCCACCAGCAGCCGGGGATCCAATTCACCCCTCCACTTT.

This clone was seen a few times. V gene TRBV10-2 combines with J gene TRBJ2-7; D remains ambiguous. With 4 bases removed from V and 0 bases from J, the gap between germline ends came to 7 bases. Germline V gene data show CDR1 as WSHSY and CDR2 as SAAADI. CDR3 length: 13 amino acids. CDR3 nucleotide sequence: TGCGCCAGCAGTGTTACAGCCTCCTACGAGCAGTACTTC. Protein sequence: CASSVTASYEQYF.

This chain links TRBV27 with TRBJ2-7; 9 nucleotides align to TRBD1. V lost 5 bases to trimming and J lost 2 bases; unmatched junction nucleotides: 4. From germline, CDR1 is MNHEY and CDR2 SMNVEV (reference sequence). The CDR3 loop spans 14 amino acids. CDR3 nucleotides: TGTGCCAGCAGTACCCGGGACAGGGCCTACGAGCAGTACTTC. Translating gives CASSTRDRAYEQYF.

The rearrangement links TRBV28 to TRBJ1-2; D is unresolved. The CDR3 consists of 13 residues. Germline CDR1 MDHEN, CDR2 SYDVKM. V was cut by 4 bases and J by 7 bases, with 13 bases left in between. CDR3 coding DNA: TGTGCCAGCAGTTCACCCGGAGCAAGTGGCTACACCTTC. It codes for CASSSPGASGYTF.

This chain uses TRBV27 with TRBJ1-4, with 9 positions matching TRBD1. Germline assignment: CDR1 MNHEY and CDR2 SMNVEV (reference sequence). The CDR3 runs to 14 residues. J gave up 10 bases and V 3 bases, and 6 bases lay outside the gene matches. The CDR3 region is CASSLVGQGRKLFF. The CDR3, as DNA: TGTGCCAGCAGTTTGGTCGGACAGGGGCGAAAACTGTTTTTT.

The genes are TRBV27 and TRBJ2-3; 7 nucleotides align to TRBD1. This CDR3 spans 15 amino acids. Germline V gene lookup returns CDR1 MNHEY and CDR2 SMNVEV (reference sequence). V lost 4 bases to trimming and J lost 2 bases; unmatched junction nucleotides: 6. The CDR3 sequence: CASSSETGYTDTQYF. For the CDR3, the DNA is TGTGCCAGCAGTTCCGAGACAGGGTACACAGATACGCAGTATTTT.

This chain joins TRBV9 and TRBJ1-3; weak D call: TRBD1 (6 bases). This CDR3 has 16 residues. V lost 0 bases to trimming and J lost 0 bases, with 10 bases between them. Germline values: CDR1 SGDLS, CDR2 YYNGEE. CDR3 amino acids: CASSVGTAFSGNTIYF. In nucleotides, the CDR3 is TGTGCCAGCAGCGTAGGGACAGCCTTCTCTGGAAACACCATATATTTT.

The rearrangement links TRBV7-9 to TRBJ1-1; unclear D gene. The CDR3 sequence is 12 residues long. CDR1 is SEHNR and CDR2 is FQNEAQ in the germline V gene (reference sequence). V dropped 5 bases and J dropped 2 bases, with 6 bases sitting between them. DNA of the CDR3: TGTGCCAGCAGCCTGACTAACACTGAAGCTTTCTTT. This gives the protein CASSLTNTEAFF.

The rearrangement links TRBV5-1 to TRBJ1-1; no clear D. Germline loops: CDR1 SGHRS, CDR2 YFSETQ. The CDR3 sequence is 14 residues long. With 5 bases removed from V and 0 bases from J, the gap between germline ends came to 11 bases. The CDR3, as DNA: TGCGCCAGCAGTTATGGAGGGATGAACACTGAAGCTTTCTTT. It specifies CASSYGGMNTEAFF.

This chain joins TRBV5-1 and TRBJ2-7; D call uncertain. The V gene's germline CDR1 is SGHRS and CDR2 YFSETQ. This CDR3 has 12 residues. The V end was cut by 7 bases, the J end by 0 bases, with 8 bases between. CDR3 in DNA: TGCGCCAGCCGGTCGAGCTCCTACGAGCAGTACTTC. Translating it yields CASRSSSYEQYF.

The J gene is TRBJ2-2, the V gene TRBV11-2; 7 nucleotides match TRBD2. V lost 3 bases, J lost 6 bases, and 16 bases stayed unmatched. This CDR3 comprises 18 residues. Germline V gene data show CDR1 as SGHAT and CDR2 as FQNNGV. The CDR3 region has the DNA TGTGCCAGCAGCTTTATTTCGGGAGGCCCAACCGGGGCCGGGGAGCTGTTTTTT. Protein product: CASSFISGGPTGAGELFF.

The chain joins TRBV7-9 to TRBJ2-2, with D possibly matching TRBD2 (5 bases). V was trimmed by 5 bases and J by 6 bases, leaving 13 bases between them. Germline V gene lookup returns CDR1 SEHNR and CDR2 FQNEAQ (reference sequence). This CDR3 is 14 amino acids long. The CDR3 protein is CASSPRAGAGELFF. DNA for the CDR3: TGTGCCAGCAGCCCCCGGGCGGGCGCCGGGGAGCTGTTTTTT.

The rearrangement joins TRBV4-1 to TRBJ2-5; 7 nucleotides agree with TRBD2. The J call may not be correct, given that the DNA end is closer to TRBJ2-7. CDR3 length: 14 amino acids. Germline CDR1 is MGHRA and CDR2 is YSYEKL. The CDR3, as DNA: TGCGCCAGCAGCCAACGGACTAGGACCTACGAGCAGTACTTC. This gives the protein CASSQRTRTYEQYF.

The chain employs TRBV5-1 and TRBJ2-1, with 8 nucleotides matching TRBD2. V trimming: 1 base; J trimming: 13 bases; junction bases outside the gene matches: 7. The germline CDR1 and CDR2 sequences are SGHRS and YFSETQ. This CDR3 spans 13 amino acids. The DNA of the CDR3 is TGCGCCAGCAGCTTGAAGCGGGAGCCCCCACAGTTCTTC. It translates to CASSLKREPPQFF.

The CDR3 coding sequence is TGCGCCAGCAGCTTGGCCGCAGGGGCGACCGAGCAGTACTTC. This sequence encodes CASSLAAGATEQYF. V usage is TRBV5-1 and J usage is TRBJ2-7; D possibly corresponds to TRBD1 (6 bases). Germline V gives CDR1 SGHRS, CDR2 YFSETQ. V was pared by 0 bases and J by 6 bases, with 13 bases between. The CDR3 is 14 residues long.

This clone occurred a few times. The chain uses TRBV6-1 and TRBJ1-2; a possible D gene is TRBD1 (6 bases). The CDR3 has 14 residues. The V gene lost 6 bases and the J gene lost 6 bases, with 17 bases spanning the gap. Per germline, CDR1 MNHNS and CDR2 SASEGT. This chain's CDR3 is CASSLITGTHGYTF. CDR3 DNA: TGTGCCAGCAGCCTCATCACAGGGACCCATGGCTACACCTTC.

The chain recombines TRBV6-5 with TRBJ1-1; TRBD1 agrees at 7 bases. The CDR3 length is 15 residues. V shed 0 bases and J 5 bases; nucleotides not matched to a gene: 6. Germline V gene lookup returns CDR1 MNHEY and CDR2 SVGAGI. The CDR3: CASSYSRGRGTEAFF. The DNA of the CDR3 is TGTGCCAGCAGTTACTCGAGGGGCAGGGGGACTGAAGCTTTCTTT.

The rearrangement joins TRBV7-9 to TRBJ1-5, with 10 bases matching TRBD1. Trimming removed 5 bases from V and 5 bases from J; junction bases left unmatched: 3. There are 14 residues in the CDR3. Germline lookup yields CDR1 SEHNR and CDR2 FQNEAQ (reference sequence). The CDR3 here is CASSPGQGYQPQHF. The CDR3, as DNA: TGTGCCAGCAGCCCGGGACAGGGGTATCAGCCCCAGCATTTT.

The CDR3, as DNA: TGTGCCAGCAGTTCGCCGGGGAAAGCTTTCTTT. Amino acid sequence: CASSSPGKAFF. The genes are TRBV6-5 and TRBJ1-1; D ambiguous. The CDR3 is 11 residues long. Trimming stripped 4 bases from V and 9 bases from J, with 9 bases between. Germline V lookup: CDR1 MNHEY, CDR2 SVGAGI.